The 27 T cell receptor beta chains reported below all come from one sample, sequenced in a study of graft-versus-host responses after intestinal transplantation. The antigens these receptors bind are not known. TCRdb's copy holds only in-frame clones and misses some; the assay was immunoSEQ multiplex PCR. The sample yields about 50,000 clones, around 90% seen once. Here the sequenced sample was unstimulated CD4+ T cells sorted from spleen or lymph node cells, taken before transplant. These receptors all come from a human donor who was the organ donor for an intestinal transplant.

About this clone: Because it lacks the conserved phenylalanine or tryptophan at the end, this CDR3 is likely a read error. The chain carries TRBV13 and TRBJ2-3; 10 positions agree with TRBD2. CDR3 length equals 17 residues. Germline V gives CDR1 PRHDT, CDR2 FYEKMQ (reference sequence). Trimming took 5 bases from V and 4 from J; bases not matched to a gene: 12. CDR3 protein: CASSHNRAGGAPDTQYL. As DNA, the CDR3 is TGTGCCAGCAGCCACAATAGAGCGGGAGGGGCCCCAGATACGCAGTATCTT.

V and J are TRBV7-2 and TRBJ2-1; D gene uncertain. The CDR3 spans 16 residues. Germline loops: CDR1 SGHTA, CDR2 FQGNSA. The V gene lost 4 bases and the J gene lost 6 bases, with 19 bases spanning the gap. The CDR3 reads CASSSLSRASINEQFF. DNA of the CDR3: TGTGCCAGCAGCTCCCTTTCTCGGGCCTCCATCAATGAGCAGTTCTTC. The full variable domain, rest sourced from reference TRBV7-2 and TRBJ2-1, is GAGVSQSPSNKVTEKGKDVELRCDPISGHTALYWYRQSLGQGLEFLIYFQGNSAPDKSGLPSDRFSAERTGGSVSTLTIQRTQQEDSAVYLCASSSLSRASINEQFFGPGTRLTVL.

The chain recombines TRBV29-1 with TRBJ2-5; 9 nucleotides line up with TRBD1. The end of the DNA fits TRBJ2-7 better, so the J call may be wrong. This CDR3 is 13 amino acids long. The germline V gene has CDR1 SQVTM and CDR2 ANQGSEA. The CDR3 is CSVTDRGGYEQYF. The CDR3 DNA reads TGCAGCGTGACGGACAGGGGTGGCTACGAGCAGTACTTC.

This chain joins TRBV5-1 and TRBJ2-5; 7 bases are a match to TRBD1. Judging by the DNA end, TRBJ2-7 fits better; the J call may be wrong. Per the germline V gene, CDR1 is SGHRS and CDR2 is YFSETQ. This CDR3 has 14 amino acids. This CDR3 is CASTGTVTSHEQYF. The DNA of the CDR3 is TGCGCCAGCACCGGGACAGTGACCTCTCACGAGCAGTACTTC.

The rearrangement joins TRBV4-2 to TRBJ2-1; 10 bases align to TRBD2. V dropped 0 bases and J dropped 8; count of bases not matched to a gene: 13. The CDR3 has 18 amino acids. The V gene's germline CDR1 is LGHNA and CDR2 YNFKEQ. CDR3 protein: CASSQDRLASGSYYEQFF. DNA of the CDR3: TGTGCCAGCAGCCAAGATAGACTTGCTAGCGGGAGTTACTATGAGCAGTTCTTC.

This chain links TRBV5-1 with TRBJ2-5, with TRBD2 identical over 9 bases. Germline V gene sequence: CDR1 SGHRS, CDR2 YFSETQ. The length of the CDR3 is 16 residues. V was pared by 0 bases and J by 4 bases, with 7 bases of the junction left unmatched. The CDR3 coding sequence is TGCGCCAGCAGCTTGGCGGCTAGCGGGAAGGGAGAGACCCAGTACTTC. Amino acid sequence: CASSLAASGKGETQYF.

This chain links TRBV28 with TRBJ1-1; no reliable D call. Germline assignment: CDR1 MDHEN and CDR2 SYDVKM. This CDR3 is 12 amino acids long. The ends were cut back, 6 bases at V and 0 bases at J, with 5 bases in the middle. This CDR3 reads CASSEMNTEAFF. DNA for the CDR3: TGTGCCAGCAGCGAGATGAACACTGAAGCTTTCTTT.

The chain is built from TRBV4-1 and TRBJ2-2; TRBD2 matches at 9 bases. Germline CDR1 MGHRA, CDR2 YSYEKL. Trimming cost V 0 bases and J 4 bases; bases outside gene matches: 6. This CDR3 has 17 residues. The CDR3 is CASSQDPDSGSTGELFF. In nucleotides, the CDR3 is TGCGCCAGCAGCCAAGATCCCGATAGCGGGAGCACCGGGGAGCTGTTTTTT.

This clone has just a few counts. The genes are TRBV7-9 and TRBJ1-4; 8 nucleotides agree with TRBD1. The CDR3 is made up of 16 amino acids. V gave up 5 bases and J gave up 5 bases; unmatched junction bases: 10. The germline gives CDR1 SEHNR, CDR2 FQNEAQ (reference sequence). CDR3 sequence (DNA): TGTGCCAGCAGCAAAACCCGACAGGGGTGGAATGAAAAACTGTTTTTT. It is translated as CASSKTRQGWNEKLFF.

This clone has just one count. As DNA, the CDR3 is TGCGCCAGCAGCCCAGGGACTAGCCTCACAGATACGCAGTATTTT. It yields the protein CASSPGTSLTDTQYF. This chain links TRBV5-1 with TRBJ2-3; 9 bases are a match to TRBD2. The trim removed 4 bases at V and 2 bases at J, leaving 5 bases unmatched. CDR1 and CDR2 (germline): SGHRS, YFSETQ. This CDR3 spans 15 amino acids.

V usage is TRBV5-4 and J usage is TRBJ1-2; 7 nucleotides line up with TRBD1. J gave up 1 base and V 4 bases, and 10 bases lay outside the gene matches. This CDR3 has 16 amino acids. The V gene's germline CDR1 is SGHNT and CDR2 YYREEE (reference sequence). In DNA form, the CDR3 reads TGTGCCAGCAGCGCCCTCCCGGGACAGAGTAACTATGGCTACACCTTC. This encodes CASSALPGQSNYGYTF.

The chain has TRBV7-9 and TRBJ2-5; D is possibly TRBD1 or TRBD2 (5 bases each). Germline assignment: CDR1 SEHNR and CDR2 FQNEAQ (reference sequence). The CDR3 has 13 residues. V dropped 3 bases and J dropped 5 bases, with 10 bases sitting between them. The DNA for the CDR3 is TGTGCCAGCAGCTTCACGGGGACGGAGACCCAGTACTTC. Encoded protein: CASSFTGTETQYF.

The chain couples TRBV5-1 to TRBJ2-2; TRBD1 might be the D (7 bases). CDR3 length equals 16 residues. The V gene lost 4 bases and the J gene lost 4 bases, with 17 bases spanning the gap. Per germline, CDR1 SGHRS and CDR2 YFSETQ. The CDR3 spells CASSGTGAGSTGELFF. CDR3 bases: TGCGCCAGCAGCGGAACAGGGGCGGGGTCCACCGGGGAGCTGTTTTTT.

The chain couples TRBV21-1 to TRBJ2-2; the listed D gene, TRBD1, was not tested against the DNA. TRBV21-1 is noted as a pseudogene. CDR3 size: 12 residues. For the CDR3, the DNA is TGTGCCAGCAGCCGACATACCGGGGAGCTGTTTTTT. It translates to CASSRHTGELFF.

CDR3 residues: CASSEHRGPYEKLFF. The CDR3 DNA is TGTGCCAGCAGTGAACACAGGGGGCCTTATGAAAAACTGTTTTTT. V gene TRBV27 combines with J gene TRBJ1-4; TRBD1 agrees at 9 bases. CDR3 length: 15 residues. After removal of 5 bases from V and 6 bases from J, the junction contained 7 bases not matched to a gene. Germline lookup yields CDR1 MNHEY and CDR2 SMNVEV (reference sequence).

The CDR3 DNA reads as TGTGCCAGCAGCTCGGGACTACCCTACGAGCAGTACTTC. The encoded protein is CASSSGLPYEQYF. This chain uses TRBV7-2 with TRBJ2-7; 7 bases map to TRBD2. Germline assignment: CDR1 SGHTA and CDR2 FQGNSA. The length of the CDR3 is 13 residues. V lost 4 bases to trimming and J lost 2 bases; unmatched junction nucleotides: 2.

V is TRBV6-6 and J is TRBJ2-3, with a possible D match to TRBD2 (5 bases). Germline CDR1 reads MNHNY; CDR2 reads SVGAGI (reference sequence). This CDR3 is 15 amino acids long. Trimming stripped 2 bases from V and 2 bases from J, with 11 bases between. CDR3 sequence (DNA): TGTGCCAGCAGTTACGCCGGGATTGCCACAGATACGCAGTATTTT. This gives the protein CASSYAGIATDTQYF.

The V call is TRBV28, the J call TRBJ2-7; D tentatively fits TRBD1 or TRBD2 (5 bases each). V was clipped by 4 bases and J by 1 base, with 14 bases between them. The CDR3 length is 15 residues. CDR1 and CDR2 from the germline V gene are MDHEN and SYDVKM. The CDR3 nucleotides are TGTGCCAGCAGTTGGCCATCGGGACGGTCCTACGAGCAGTACTTC. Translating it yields CASSWPSGRSYEQYF.

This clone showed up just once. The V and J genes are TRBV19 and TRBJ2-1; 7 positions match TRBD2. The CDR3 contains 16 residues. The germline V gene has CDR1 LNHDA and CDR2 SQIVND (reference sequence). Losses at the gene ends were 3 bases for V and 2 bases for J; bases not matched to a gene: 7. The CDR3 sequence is CASSIPFSGAYNEQFF. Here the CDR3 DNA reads TGTGCCAGTAGTATCCCCTTCAGCGGGGCCTACAATGAGCAGTTCTTC.

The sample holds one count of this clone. CDR3 sequence (DNA): TGTGCCAGCAGTTACTCGAGAGGTAGCGACCTGGAGACCCAGTACTTC. Translating gives CASSYSRGSDLETQYF. This chain uses TRBV6-6 with TRBJ2-5, with a possible D match to TRBD2 (5 bases). The CDR3 length is 16 residues. Germline V CDR1 and CDR2: MNHNY, SVGAGI (reference sequence). V was pared by 0 bases and J by 5 bases, with 16 bases between.

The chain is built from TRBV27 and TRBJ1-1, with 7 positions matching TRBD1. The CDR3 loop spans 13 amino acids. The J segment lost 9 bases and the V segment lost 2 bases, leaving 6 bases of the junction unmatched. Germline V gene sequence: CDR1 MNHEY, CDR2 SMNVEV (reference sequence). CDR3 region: CASSLVPTGKAFF. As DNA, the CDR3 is TGTGCCAGCAGTTTAGTCCCGACAGGGAAAGCTTTCTTT.

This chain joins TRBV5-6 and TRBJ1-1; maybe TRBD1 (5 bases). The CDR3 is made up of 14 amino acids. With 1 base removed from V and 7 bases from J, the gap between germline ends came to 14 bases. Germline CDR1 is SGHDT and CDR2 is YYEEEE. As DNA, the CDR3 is TGTGCCAGCAGCTTGAGTCCCAGGGAGATTGAAGCTTTCTTT. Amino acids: CASSLSPREIEAFF.

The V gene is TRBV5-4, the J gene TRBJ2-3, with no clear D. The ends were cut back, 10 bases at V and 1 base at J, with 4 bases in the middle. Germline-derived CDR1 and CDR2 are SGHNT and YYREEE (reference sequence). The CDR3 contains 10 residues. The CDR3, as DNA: TGTGCCGGGGGCACAGATACGCAGTATTTT. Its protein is CAGGTDTQYF.

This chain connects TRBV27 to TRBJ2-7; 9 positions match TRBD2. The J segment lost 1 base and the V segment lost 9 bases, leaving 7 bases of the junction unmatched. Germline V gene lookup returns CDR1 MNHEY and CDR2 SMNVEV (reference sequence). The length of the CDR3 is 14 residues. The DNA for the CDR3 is TGTGCCAGTGCGGGAGGGCCAGGATCCTACGAGCAGTACTTC. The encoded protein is CASAGGPGSYEQYF.

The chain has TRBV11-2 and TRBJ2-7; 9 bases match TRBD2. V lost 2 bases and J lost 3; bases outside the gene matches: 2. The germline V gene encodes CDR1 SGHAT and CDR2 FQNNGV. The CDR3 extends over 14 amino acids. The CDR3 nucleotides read TGTGCCAGCAGCTTATCTAGCGGGATCTACGAGCAGTACTTC. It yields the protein CASSLSSGIYEQYF.

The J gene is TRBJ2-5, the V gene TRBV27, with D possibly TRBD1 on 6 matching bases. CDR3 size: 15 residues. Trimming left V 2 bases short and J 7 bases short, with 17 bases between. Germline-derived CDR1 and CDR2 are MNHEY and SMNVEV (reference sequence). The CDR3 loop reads CASSLGGQKGGTQYF. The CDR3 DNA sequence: TGTGCCAGCAGTTTAGGGGGCCAGAAAGGGGGGACCCAGTACTTC.

CDR3: CASSRTSGGPNEQFF. The CDR3, as DNA: TGTGCCAGCAGTCGGACTAGCGGGGGACCCAATGAGCAGTTCTTC. V is TRBV25-1 and J is TRBJ2-1; the match to TRBD2 covers 13 bases. With 5 bases clipped from V and 6 bases from J, the junction kept 4 bases outside the gene matches. Germline CDR1 reads MGHDK; CDR2 reads SYGVNS. This CDR3 contains 15 residues.